This record covers a single T cell receptor (beta chain). Random hexamers were used to reverse transcribe roughly 0.5 to 1 ug of RNA. An immunoSEQ multiplex PCR amplified TCR beta CDR3 over 54 Vbeta and 13 Jbeta. TCRdb re-called the immunoSEQ multiplex PCR reads with MiXCR, one entry per CDR3 protein. The sample has around 160,000 distinct CDR3 sequences, 90% to 95% seen once. CDR1 is SQVTM and CDR2 is ANQGSEA in the germline V gene. V was shortened by 6 bases and J by 0 bases, with 8 bases between the two germline ends. CDR3 size: 12 residues. The source of the sample is a study of CD8 T cells in Susac syndrome. Peripheral blood CD8+ and CD4+ T cells were profiled by TCR beta sequencing. It was healthy donors who served as the controls, matched for age and sex. Purification of the CD8+ and CD4+ T cells relied on negative isolation, and TEMRA cells underwent FACS enrichment.

This clonotype originated in a human donor in good health. The rearrangement joins TRBV29-1 to TRBJ1-1; unclear D gene. Sample: CD4+ T cells from PBMCs. DNA for the CDR3: TGCAGCGTGTCAGAGATGAACACTGAAGCTTTCTTT. Its translation is CSVSEMNTEAFF.